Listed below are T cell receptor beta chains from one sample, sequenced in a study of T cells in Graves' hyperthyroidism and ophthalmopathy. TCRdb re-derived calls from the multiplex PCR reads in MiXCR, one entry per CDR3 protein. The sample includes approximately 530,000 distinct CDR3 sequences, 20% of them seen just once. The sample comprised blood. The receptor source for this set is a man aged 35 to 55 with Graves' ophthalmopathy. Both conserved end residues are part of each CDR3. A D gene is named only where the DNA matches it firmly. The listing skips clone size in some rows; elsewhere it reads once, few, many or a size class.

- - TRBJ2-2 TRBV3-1 CASSQALPGVLFPGELFF TGTGCCAGCAGCCAAGCGCTTCCGGGAGTCCTTTTCCCCGGGGAGCTGTTTTTT
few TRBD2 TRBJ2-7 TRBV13 CASSYPGLDSYEQYF TGTGCCAGCAGTTACCCGGGACTAGACTCCTACGAGCAGTACTTC
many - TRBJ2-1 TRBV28 CASSLTPPSGLGYNEQFF TGTGCCAGCAGTTTAACACCGCCCTCAGGGTTAGGATACAATGAGCAGTTCTTC
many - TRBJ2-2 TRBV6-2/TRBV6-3 CASSYSHFEGPGELFF TGTGCCAGCAGTTACTCGCATTTTGAGGGGCCCGGGGAGCTGTTTTTT
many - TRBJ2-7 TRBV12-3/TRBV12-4 CASRPGLSYEQYF TGTGCCAGCAGGCCGGGACTTTCCTACGAGCAGTACTTC
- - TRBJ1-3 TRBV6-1 CASSEILTSSGNTIYF TGTGCCAGCAGTGAAATTCTGACATCCTCTGGAAACACCATATATTTT
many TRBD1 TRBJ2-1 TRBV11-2 CASSFLGTGGTHNEQFF TGTGCCAGCAGCTTCCTCGGGACAGGGGGCACCCACAATGAGCAGTTCTTC
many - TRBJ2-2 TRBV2 CASGDSRAGELFF TGTGCCAGCGGTGACTCGCGCGCCGGGGAGCTGTTTTTT
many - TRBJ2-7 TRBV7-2 CASSLDQGREQYF TGTGCCAGCAGCTTAGATCAGGGCCGGGAGCAGTACTTC
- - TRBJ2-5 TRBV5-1 CASSLESSAWETQYF TGCGCCAGCAGCTTGGAATCTAGCGCCTGGGAGACCCAGTACTTC
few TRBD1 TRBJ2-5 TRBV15 CATSRGTGARGQYF TGTGCCACCAGCAGAGGGACAGGGGCCCGAGGACAGTACTTC
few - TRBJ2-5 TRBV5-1 CASSFRVGDYQETQYF TGCGCCAGCAGCTTTAGGGTCGGGGACTACCAAGAGACCCAGTACTTC
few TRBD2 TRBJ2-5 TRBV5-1 CASSLAGLAGVQETQYF TGCGCCAGCAGCTTGGCCGGACTAGCGGGAGTCCAAGAGACCCAGTACTTC
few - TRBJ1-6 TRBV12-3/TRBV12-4 CAGSSDSGINSPLHF TGTGCCGGCAGTTCGGACAGCGGCATTAATTCACCCCTCCACTTT